The rows below give T cell receptor beta chains drawn from one sample of a study of T cell responses to AZD1222 COVID-19 vaccine. The repertoire was sequenced with immunoSEQ multiplex PCR; TCRdb's copy has only in-frame clones and lacks some. The repertoire holds some 130,000 clones, with 80% to 90% as singletons. Sequences were derived from peripheral blood, sampled 28 days after the second AZD1222 dose. These receptors were obtained from an adult who received the AZD1222 COVID-19 vaccine. CDR3s include the opening cysteine and the closing phenylalanine or tryptophan. A D gene is named only where the DNA matches it firmly. Clone size, where shown, is once, few, many, or a class for clones that have expanded.

j_call,clone_size,v_call,d_call,cdr3_nt,cdr3_aa
TRBJ1-5,NA,TRBV5-5,NA,TGTGCCAGCAGCTTGGCCCCCCGGACTGGGCAGCCCCAGCATTTT,CASSLAPRTGQPQHF
TRBJ2-2,NA,TRBV11-2,NA,TGTGCCAGCAGCGGACAGCCGAACACCGGGGAGCTGTTTTTT,CASSGQPNTGELFF
TRBJ1-5,NA,TRBV6-5,NA,TGTGCCAGCAGTAGTGGGGGCCGCAATCAGCCCCAGCATTTT,CASSSGGRNQPQHF
TRBJ2-7,NA,TRBV23-1,NA,TGCGCCAGCAGTCCCCCACACCTACACTCCTACGAGCAGTACTTC,CASSPPHLHSYEQYF
TRBJ1-4,NA,TRBV5-4,TRBD1,TGTGCCAGCAGCGCGGACAGGGACGGTGAAAAACTGTTTTTT,CASSADRDGEKLFF
TRBJ2-6,once,TRBV30,NA,TGTGCCTGGACGAGGGTCGGCCCCTCTGGGGCCAACGTCCTGACTTTC,CAWTRVGPSGANVLTF
TRBJ1-1,NA,TRBV29-1,NA,TGCAGCGTAGAAGGGGGTGTCACTGAAGCTTTCTTT,CSVEGGVTEAFF
TRBJ2-2,NA,TRBV6-6,NA,TGTGCCAGCCAATCGACCCGCGCGAACACCGGGGAGCTGTTTTTT,CASQSTRANTGELFF
TRBJ1-3,NA,TRBV7-7,NA,TGTGCTAGCAGCGCGGGGACCGGCTCTGGAAACACCATATATTTT,CASSAGTGSGNTIYF
TRBJ1-1,NA,TRBV19,NA,TGTGCCAGTAGTCATCGGACACTGAACACTGAAGCTTTCTTT,CASSHRTLNTEAFF
TRBJ2-1,NA,TRBV7-8,NA,TGTGCCAGCAGCCAGACGGAGAGCTCCTACAATGAGCAGTTCTTC,CASSQTESSYNEQFF
TRBJ1-2,NA,TRBV5-6,NA,TGTGCCAGCAGCTCCTCGTGGGGGGTAATTGGCTACACCTTC,CASSSSWGVIGYTF
TRBJ1-6,NA,TRBV6-1,TRBD1,TGTGCCAGCAGTGAAGAAGGACAGGGAAATTCACCCCTCCACTTT,CASSEEGQGNSPLHF
TRBJ1-2,NA,TRBV3-1/TRBV3-2,NA,TGTGCCAGCAGCCAAGAGGGGGCAGATCATAACTATGGCTACACCTTC,CASSQEGADHNYGYTF
TRBJ2-3,NA,TRBV10-1,NA,TGCGCCAGCAGTGAGGCGGGCACAGATACGCAGTATTTT,CASSEAGTDTQYF
TRBJ2-5,NA,TRBV12-5,NA,TGTGCTAGTGGCCCCGGCCGGGGGCCGGGGACCCAGTACTTC,CASGPGRGPGTQYF
TRBJ1-2,NA,TRBV5-4,NA,TGTGCCAGCAGCCAGGGTGCCGCGGGCTATGGCTACACCTTC,CASSQGAAGYGYTF
TRBJ1-6,once,TRBV2,NA,TGTGCCAGCAGTGTAGGCCGGGTCAATTCACCCCTCCACTTT,CASSVGRVNSPLHF
TRBJ2-1,NA,TRBV5-5,TRBD1,TGTGCCAGCAGCTCCGACAGGGGGCGCAGTAATGAGCAGTTCTTC,CASSSDRGRSNEQFF
TRBJ2-1,NA,TRBV4-1,NA,TGCGCCAGCAGCCAGGGGGGTTCGACCTACAATGAGCAGTTCTTC,CASSQGGSTYNEQFF
TRBJ1-1,NA,TRBV30,NA,TGTGCCTGGAGTGGATGGGAGGGCACTGAAGCTTTCTTT,CAWSGWEGTEAFF
TRBJ1-6,few,TRBV4-3,TRBD1,TGCGCCAGCAGCCAAGATCGGCCAGGGGGCCTTTCTAATTCACCCCTCCACTTT,CASSQDRPGGLSNSPLHF
TRBJ2-1,NA,TRBV13,NA,TGTGCCAGCAGCTTATTGTCTACCAATGAGCAGTTCTTC,CASSLLSTNEQFF
TRBJ2-7,NA,TRBV11-3,TRBD2,TGTGCCAGCAGCTTAGGGAGCGGGACCCAATACGAGCAGTACTTC,CASSLGSGTQYEQYF
TRBJ1-6,NA,TRBV5-8,NA,TGTGCCAGCAGCTTGGTGGGACTATATAATTCACCCCTCCACTTT,CASSLVGLYNSPLHF
TRBJ1-6,NA,TRBV7-3,NA,TGTGCCAGCAGCTTAATGGGGGGAGGTAATTCACCCCTCCACTTT,CASSLMGGGNSPLHF
TRBJ2-3,NA,TRBV11-2,NA,TGTGCCAGCAGCGCACGTTTAGGGGTAGATACGCAGTATTTT,CASSARLGVDTQYF
TRBJ2-2,few,TRBV7-9,TRBD2,TGTGCCAGCAGCCCCGGGAGCGGGGGTGGCGGGGAGCTGTTTTTT,CASSPGSGGGGELFF
TRBJ2-5,NA,TRBV20-1,NA,TGCAGTGCTAGGGCTGAGGCCCAGTACTTC,CSARAEAQYF
TRBJ2-6,NA,TRBV5-4,NA,TGTGCCAGCAGCTTGGCGGGGTGGGGTGGGGCCAACGTCCTGACTTTC,CASSLAGWGGANVLTF
TRBJ1-5,NA,TRBV3-1/TRBV3-2,NA,TGTGCCAGCAGCCCCCGGACGGAAAATCAGCCCCAGCATTTT,CASSPRTENQPQHF
TRBJ1-1,NA,TRBV4-2,TRBD1,TGTGCCAGCAGCCAAGAAAGTCAGGGGGCGCGAAGTTTCTTT,CASSQESQGARSFF
TRBJ2-7,NA,TRBV11-2,NA,TGTGCCAGCAGCTTCTCGAGCTCCTACGAGCAGTACTTC,CASSFSSSYEQYF
TRBJ2-5,few,TRBV27,NA,TGTGCCAGCAGTTTGGGAAAGTACCAAGAGACCCAGTACTTC,CASSLGKYQETQYF
TRBJ2-2,NA,TRBV7-2,NA,TGTGCCAGCAGCTTACTGGGACTCACCGGGGAGCTGTTTTTT,CASSLLGLTGELFF
TRBJ2-1,NA,TRBV3-1/TRBV3-2,NA,TGTGCCAGCAGCCCAGATAGCACGGGAAGCAATGAGCAGTTCTTC,CASSPDSTGSNEQFF
TRBJ2-5,NA,TRBV30,NA,TGTGCCTGCCTCCGAGGGGGACAAGAGACCCAGTACTTC,CACLRGGQETQYF
TRBJ1-3,NA,TRBV15,NA,TGTGCCACCTCGGGGGGCTCTGGAAACACCATATATTTT,CATSGGSGNTIYF
TRBJ2-3,NA,TRBV6-2/TRBV6-3,TRBD1,TGTGCCAGCAGTCTGCCTCGGGACAGAAGGTACACAGATACGCAGTATTTT,CASSLPRDRRYTDTQYF
TRBJ1-5,once,TRBV3-1/TRBV3-2,NA,TGTGCCAGCAGCCCCTCGGGGGATCAGCCCCAGCATTTT,CASSPSGDQPQHF
TRBJ1-5,NA,TRBV3-1/TRBV3-2,NA,TGTGCCAGCAGCCAAGATTTAGGAAGGGGAACAAGCAATCAGCCCCAGCATTTT,CASSQDLGRGTSNQPQHF
TRBJ2-1,NA,TRBV11-2,TRBD1,TGTGCCAGCAGACAACAGGGACAGGGAGTTGACAATGAGCAGTTCTTC,CASRQQGQGVDNEQFF